The 32 T cell receptor beta chains listed next were all sequenced from one sample in a study of blood T cell repertoires in COVID-19. Generated by immunoSEQ multiplex PCR, the TCRdb table keeps only in-frame clones and is missing some. The sample records a few hundred thousand clones, roughly 90% being singletons. Input material: peripheral blood. All receptors derive from a woman aged 30 to 39 with COVID-19, enrolled during active disease.

The rearrangement links TRBV12-3 or TRBV12-4 to TRBJ1-2; no clear D gene. Deletions cut 4 bases from V and 5 bases from J, with 8 bases between. This CDR3 has 12 residues. The CDR3 protein is CASSYGGYGYTF. The CDR3 DNA reads as TGTGCCAGCAGTTACGGCGGGTATGGCTACACCTTC.

The chain joins TRBV10-2 to TRBJ2-5, with TRBD2 matching 10 bases. Losses at the gene ends were 8 bases for V and 1 base for J; bases not matched to a gene: 16. There are 18 residues in the CDR3. CDR1 is WSHSY and CDR2 is SAAADI in the germline V gene. CDR3 sequence: CASLISGRPNLIQETQYF. The CDR3 bases are TGCGCCAGCCTAATTAGCGGGAGGCCCAATTTAATCCAAGAGACCCAGTACTTC.

The chain couples TRBV6-2 or TRBV6-3 to TRBJ2-2, with 7 bases that match TRBD1. J was trimmed by 5 bases and V by 6 bases; bases with no gene match: 12. Germline CDR1 MNHEY, CDR2 SVGEGT. The CDR3 runs 16 residues. The CDR3 coding sequence is TGTGCCAGCAGCCGTATCGGGGCCAGGGGGACCGGGGAGCTGTTTTTT. It is translated as CASSRIGARGTGELFF.

This clone was recorded a few times. The V gene is TRBV11-2, the J gene TRBJ2-5; 7 nucleotides line up with TRBD1. The V segment lost 5 bases and the J segment 0 bases; nucleotides outside the gene matches: 9. The CDR3 spans 16 residues. Germline CDR1 is SGHAT and CDR2 is FQNNGV. This CDR3 reads CASSGGQILNQETQYF. CDR3 DNA: TGTGCCAGCAGCGGGGGACAGATCCTTAACCAAGAGACCCAGTACTTC.

The V gene is TRBV10-3, the J gene TRBJ1-6, with a tentative D call TRBD1 (6 bases). This CDR3 comprises 14 residues. With 7 bases removed from V and 6 bases from J, the gap between germline ends came to 13 bases. Germline CDR1 and CDR2: ENHRY and SYGVKD. The CDR3 DNA sequence: TGTGCCATCACCCCGGACAGTCTTAATTCACCCCTCCACTTT. It is translated as CAITPDSLNSPLHF.

The V call is TRBV29-1, the J call TRBJ2-7, with TRBD1 matching over 7 bases. Germline CDR1 is SQVTM and CDR2 is ANQGSEA. The V segment lost 5 bases and the J segment 2 bases; nucleotides outside the gene matches: 6. CDR3 length: 13 amino acids. The CDR3 DNA follows: TGCAGCGTTCTGACAGGGATTACCTACGAGCAGTACTTC. Its translation is CSVLTGITYEQYF.

The rearrangement joins TRBV11-2 to TRBJ2-5; perhaps TRBD1 as D (5 bases). V lost 0 bases and J 1 base, leaving 18 bases between the germline ends. Germline assignment: CDR1 SGHAT and CDR2 FQNNGV. CDR3 length: 18 amino acids. CDR3 residues: CASSLEDDSRPFQETQYF. The CDR3 DNA sequence: TGTGCCAGCAGCTTAGAGGACGACAGCCGCCCCTTCCAAGAGACCCAGTACTTC.

The V gene is TRBV6-4, the J gene TRBJ1-1; D not certain. The CDR3 consists of 13 residues. Trimming removed 4 bases at V and 1 base at J, with 7 bases between. From germline, CDR1 is MRHNA and CDR2 SNTAGT. CDR3: CASSVYGNTEAFF. For the CDR3, the DNA is TGTGCCAGCAGTGTCTATGGGAACACTGAAGCTTTCTTT.

This clone was recorded once. CDR3 DNA sequence: TGTGCCAGCAGTGGTACAGGGTACGACAATCAGCCCCAGCATTTT. The encoded protein is CASSGTGYDNQPQHF. The chain employs TRBV2 and TRBJ1-5, with D possibly TRBD1 on 6 matching bases. Looked up from germline, CDR1 is SNHLY and CDR2 is FYNNEI. The CDR3 has 15 amino acids. Deletions cut 4 bases from V and 3 bases from J, with 13 bases between.

This chain joins TRBV4-3 and TRBJ2-3; TRBD2 matches 7 bases. This CDR3 region has 15 residues. V shed 3 bases and J 1 base; nucleotides not matched to a gene: 4. Germline CDR1 LGHNA, CDR2 YSLEER. CDR3 in amino acids: CASSHSLAGTDTQYF. CDR3 nucleotide sequence: TGCGCCAGCAGCCATTCTCTAGCGGGCACAGATACGCAGTATTTT.

V gene TRBV18 combines with J gene TRBJ2-1; 11 nucleotides agree with TRBD2. Per the germline V gene, CDR1 is KGHSH and CDR2 is LQKENI. J lost 10 bases, V lost 4 bases, and 12 bases had no gene match. The CDR3 has 16 residues. In nucleotides, the CDR3 is TGTGCCAGCTCACAACCGGGACTAGCGGACCGGGGGGAGCAGTTCTTC. It codes for CASSQPGLADRGEQFF. Looking up the rest from reference TRBV18 and TRBJ2-1 gives the full variable domain: NAGVMQNPRHLVRRRGQEARLRCSPMKGHSHVYWYRQLPEEGLKFMVYLQKENIIDESGMPKERFSAEFPKEGPSILRIQQVVRGDSAAYFCASSQPGLADRGEQFFGPGTRLTVL.

The V call is TRBV19, the J call TRBJ1-3, with no clear D. There are 11 residues in the CDR3. V lost 5 bases and J lost 4, with 3 bases in between. The germline V gene has CDR1 LNHDA and CDR2 SQIVND (reference sequence). CDR3 sequence (DNA): TGTGCCAGTAGTCTCGGAAACACCATATATTTT. This sequence encodes CASSLGNTIYF.

The chain couples TRBV6-5 to TRBJ2-3, with TRBD2 as a possible D gene (6 bases). CDR1 and CDR2 (germline): MNHEY, SVGAGI. Trimming cost V 2 bases and J 4 bases, with 10 bases left between them. The CDR3 sequence is 14 residues long. CDR3 region: CASSYPTGADTQYF. In DNA form, the CDR3 reads TGTGCCAGCAGTTACCCGACGGGGGCAGATACGCAGTATTTT.

The CDR3 sequence is CASSPLAGLGYSGANVLTF. CDR3 in DNA: TGTGCCAGCTCACCATTGGCGGGACTAGGCTACTCTGGGGCCAACGTCCTGACTTTC. The chain has TRBV18 and TRBJ2-6; TRBD2 agrees at 8 bases. The CDR3 is 19 amino acids. CDR1 is KGHSH and CDR2 is LQKENI in the germline V gene. V lost 2 bases to trimming and J lost 0 bases; unmatched junction nucleotides: 9.

The chain has TRBV10-3 and TRBJ2-1, with 9 bases that match TRBD1. The V segment lost 3 bases and the J segment 5 bases; nucleotides outside the gene matches: 5. The CDR3 covers 15 residues. Germline values: CDR1 ENHRY, CDR2 SYGVKD. The CDR3 sequence: CAISDDRGADNEQFF. In DNA, the CDR3 is TGTGCCATCAGTGACGACAGGGGGGCGGACAATGAGCAGTTCTTC.

This rearrangement joins TRBV2 to TRBJ1-1; TRBD1 matches at 10 bases. The length of the CDR3 is 16 residues. V lost 5 bases, J lost 0 bases, and 6 bases stayed unmatched. Germline V gene sequence: CDR1 SNHLY, CDR2 FYNNEI. The CDR3 is CASSHTGTGVNTEAFF. The CDR3 DNA follows: TGTGCCAGCAGTCATACCGGGACAGGGGTGAACACTGAAGCTTTCTTT.

The J gene is TRBJ2-2, the V gene TRBV30, with 7 bases fitting TRBD1. The CDR3 is 16 residues long. V lost 0 bases to trimming and J lost 1 base; unmatched junction nucleotides: 5. Germline CDR1 and CDR2: GTSNPN and SVGIG (reference sequence). CDR3 sequence reads: CAWSVPRGLNTGELFF. Here the CDR3 DNA reads TGTGCCTGGAGTGTCCCCAGGGGGTTGAACACCGGGGAGCTGTTTTTT.

This chain joins TRBV10-1 and TRBJ1-1; 7 bases match TRBD1. The length of the CDR3 is 14 residues. The V and J ends lost 6 bases and 0 bases, in that order; junction bases with no gene match: 4. From germline, CDR1 is WNHNN and CDR2 SYGVQD (reference sequence). The CDR3 is CASSPGTVNTEAFF. The CDR3 DNA reads as TGCGCCAGCAGCCCCGGGACAGTGAACACTGAAGCTTTCTTT.

The chain carries TRBV4-3 and TRBJ1-2; perhaps TRBD1 as D (5 bases). V lost 0 bases and J lost 4, with 18 bases in between. The CDR3 has 17 residues. The germline V gene has CDR1 LGHNA and CDR2 YSLEER. DNA for the CDR3: TGCGCCAGCAGCCAAGATAACGGGGGGGTGGGGACCTATGGCTACACCTTC. Its translation: CASSQDNGGVGTYGYTF.

This chain uses TRBV5-1 with TRBJ2-1, with TRBD2 identical over 8 bases. Trimming removed 4 bases from V and 4 bases from J; junction bases left unmatched: 7. From germline, CDR1 is SGHRS and CDR2 YFSETQ. This CDR3 is 15 amino acids long. This chain's CDR3 is CASSAKTSEYNEQFF. CDR3 bases: TGCGCCAGCAGCGCAAAGACTAGCGAGTACAATGAGCAGTTCTTC.

The gene calls are TRBV5-6 and TRBJ1-2; 9 bases are a match to TRBD1. CDR1 SGHDT and CDR2 YYEEEE come from the germline V gene. This CDR3 spans 12 amino acids. V dropped 5 bases and J dropped 6; count of bases not matched to a gene: 2. This chain's CDR3 is CASSTGGHGYTF. The CDR3 nucleotides are TGTGCCAGCAGTACAGGGGGCCATGGCTACACCTTC. Drawing the rest from reference TRBV5-6 and TRBJ1-2, the complete variable domain is DAGVTQSPTHLIKTRGQQVTLRCSPKSGHDTVSWYQQALGQGPQFIFQYYEEEERQRGNFPDRFSGHQFPNYSSELNVNALLLGDSALYLCASSTGGHGYTFGSGTRLTVV.

V usage is TRBV27 and J usage is TRBJ2-1; 7 bases match TRBD1. This CDR3 is built from 14 residues. The V segment lost 4 bases and the J segment 5 bases; nucleotides outside the gene matches: 5. The V gene's germline CDR1 is MNHEY and CDR2 SMNVEV (reference sequence). CDR3 DNA: TGTGCCAGCAGTTGGCTAGGGGGCCACAATGAGCAGTTCTTC. Translated, it gives CASSWLGGHNEQFF.

The chain is built from TRBV6-6 and TRBJ1-4; the D gene is possibly TRBD1 (6 bases). CDR3 size: 14 residues. Germline values: CDR1 MNHNY, CDR2 SVGAGI (reference sequence). The ends were cut back, 8 bases at V and 10 bases at J, with 20 bases in the middle. The CDR3 reads CASAGDRLAGKLFF. The DNA of the CDR3 is TGTGCCAGCGCCGGAGACAGGCTTGCCGGAAAACTGTTTTTT.

This clone came up a few times. As DNA, the CDR3 is TGTGCCAGCAGTTGGCGGTTGGCCGCCGGGGAGCTGTTTTTT. Residues: CASSWRLAAGELFF. The V gene is TRBV27, the J gene TRBJ2-2; no reliable D call. V was pared by 4 bases and J by 6 bases, with 12 bases between. CDR1 is MNHEY and CDR2 is SMNVEV in the germline V gene (reference sequence). The CDR3 is made up of 14 amino acids.

The CDR3 DNA reads as TGTGCCAGCAGCCAGAGAGCGGGAGGAGGTAATGAGCAGTTCTTC. Translating it yields CASSQRAGGGNEQFF. This chain joins TRBV3-1 (or the pseudogene TRBV3-2) and TRBJ2-1; 9 bases align to TRBD2. Germline loops: CDR1 LGHDT, CDR2 YNNKEL (reference sequence). J lost 7 bases, V lost 3 bases, and 7 bases had no gene match. The CDR3 length is 15 residues.

This chain links TRBV4-2 with TRBJ2-5, with TRBD2 matching over 9 bases. Per the germline V gene, CDR1 is LGHNA and CDR2 is YNFKEQ. The CDR3 loop spans 16 amino acids. The ends lost 0 bases at V and 5 bases at J; junction bases unmatched: 7. The CDR3 loop is CASSQELRGGGETQYF. CDR3 DNA sequence: TGTGCCAGCAGCCAAGAGTTGCGGGGGGGCGGGGAGACCCAGTACTTC.

This clone showed up just once. The rearrangement uses TRBV5-6 and TRBJ2-7; no clear D. Germline V gene sequence: CDR1 SGHDT, CDR2 YYEEEE. Trimming stripped 0 bases from V and 4 bases from J, with 14 bases between. The CDR3 is made up of 15 amino acids. The CDR3 DNA reads TGTGCCAGCAGCTTGGGGGCGCGAGTGATTTACGAGCAGTACTTC. Protein sequence: CASSLGARVIYEQYF.

The chain employs TRBV6-5 and TRBJ1-1, with D perhaps TRBD1 (5 bases). V dropped 0 bases and J dropped 0 bases, with 8 bases sitting between them. CDR3 length: 15 residues. Germline V gene lookup returns CDR1 MNHEY and CDR2 SVGAGI. CDR3 residues: CASSYSRQMNTEAFF. CDR3 in DNA: TGTGCCAGCAGTTACTCGCGACAGATGAACACTGAAGCTTTCTTT.

The genes are TRBV5-1 and TRBJ2-1; D possibly corresponds to TRBD2 (5 bases). V lost 0 bases to trimming and J lost 4 bases, with 8 bases between them. Per germline, CDR1 SGHRS and CDR2 YFSETQ. The CDR3 runs 14 residues. This CDR3 reads CASSLERGYNEQFF. The CDR3 region has the DNA TGCGCCAGCAGCTTGGAAAGAGGGTACAATGAGCAGTTCTTC.

The genes are TRBV9 and TRBJ1-5, with 11 bases fitting TRBD1. Germline V gene lookup returns CDR1 SGDLS and CDR2 YYNGEE. With V trimmed by 4 bases and J by 4 bases, 4 bases remained unmatched. The CDR3 totals 15 residues. The CDR3 reads CASSSGQGGNQPQHF. CDR3 bases: TGTGCCAGCAGCTCGGGACAGGGGGGGAATCAGCCCCAGCATTTT.

This sequence joins TRBV7-9 and TRBJ1-5; D possibly corresponds to TRBD1 (6 bases). CDR1 is SEHNR and CDR2 is FQNEAQ in the germline V gene (reference sequence). The CDR3 has 15 residues. V was clipped by 5 bases and J by 3 bases, with 14 bases between them. As DNA, the CDR3 is TGTGCCAGCAGCAATGATCAGGGGTCCAATCAGCCCCAGCATTTT. It encodes CASSNDQGSNQPQHF.

The chain carries TRBV27 and TRBJ2-1; 10 bases map to TRBD2. V trimming: 3 bases; J trimming: 7 bases; junction bases outside the gene matches: 3. The CDR3 totals 14 residues. Germline CDR1 reads MNHEY; CDR2 reads SMNVEV (reference sequence). CDR3 nucleotide sequence: TGTGCCAGCAGTTTGGAACTAGCGGGAAATGAGCAGTTCTTC. This codes for CASSLELAGNEQFF.